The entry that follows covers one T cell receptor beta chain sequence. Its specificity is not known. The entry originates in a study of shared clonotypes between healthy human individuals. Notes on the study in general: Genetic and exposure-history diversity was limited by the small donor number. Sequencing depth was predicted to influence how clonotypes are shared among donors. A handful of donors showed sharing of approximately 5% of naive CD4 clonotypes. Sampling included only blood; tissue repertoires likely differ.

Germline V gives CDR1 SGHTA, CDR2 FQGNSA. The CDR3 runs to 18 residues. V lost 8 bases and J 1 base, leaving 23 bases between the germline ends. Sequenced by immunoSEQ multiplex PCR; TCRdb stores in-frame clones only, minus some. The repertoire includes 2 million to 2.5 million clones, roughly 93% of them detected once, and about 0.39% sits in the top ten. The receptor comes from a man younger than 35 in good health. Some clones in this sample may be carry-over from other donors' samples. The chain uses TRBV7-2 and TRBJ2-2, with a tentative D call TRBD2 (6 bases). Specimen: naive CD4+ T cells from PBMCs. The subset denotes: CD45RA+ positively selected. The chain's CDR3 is CASPLAITSGWNTGELFF. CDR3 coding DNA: TGTGCCAGCCCCTTAGCGATAACCAGCGGGTGGAACACCGGGGAGCTGTTTTTT.